This paragraph covers one TCR beta chain sequence. Authors' methods: Amplification of reference gene primers provided the estimated nucleated cell counts. Profiling relied on immunoSEQ multiplex PCR, and the TCRdb table lists in-frame clones only, not all of them. The V and J calls and clone size are taken from that table; D and trimming were inferred from the DNA. The table shows approximately 41,000 clones, with 75% to 90% occurring only once. The CDR3 contains 15 residues. Germline CDR1 SGHTS, CDR2 YDEGEE. V was pared by 7 bases and J by 1 base, with 17 bases between. This record comes from a study of blood T cell repertoires in COVID-19. Study overall: Samples came from the United States, Italy and Spain, spanning acute and convalescent COVID-19. From T cells, B-cell-depleted T cells, or PBMCs came the material, which was cDNA or gDNA.

The V call is TRBV5-8, the J call TRBJ1-1; D might be TRBD1 (6 bases). Specimen: peripheral blood. The clonotype comes from a woman aged 80 or older with active COVID-19. DNA for the CDR3: TGTGCCAGCCAGACGGCCGGGACAAGGAACACTGAAGCTTTCTTT. It yields the protein CASQTAGTRNTEAFF.